This T cell receptor beta chain was retrieved from a study of cytomegalovirus exposure and HLA in healthy donors. Study as a whole: A preliminary data release comprised around 85 million unique TCRs obtained from HLA-typed donors. General study results and limits: A later analysis found most CMV-associated TCR beta chains apparently HLA-restricted. Published work reported that the classifier diagnosed cytomegalovirus status with high specificity and sensitivity.

CDR1 is SEHNR, CDR2 FQNEAQ, per germline (reference sequence). V dropped 3 bases and J dropped 0 bases, with 15 bases sitting between them. The CDR3 covers 17 residues. In regard to this clone: The antigen remains unidentified.

PCR amplification relied on 60 Vbeta primers (plus 13 Jbeta primers). Some clones are missing from TCRdb's copy, which holds only in-frame ones; the method was immunoSEQ multiplex PCR. The sample gives 130,000 or so clones, 6.5% to 9.5% of which show up once; about 5.5% is in the top ten. This TCR was sampled from a man between 35 and 55 years old in good health and CMV-seronegative. The gene calls are TRBV7-9 and TRBJ1-3; maybe TRBD1 (5 bases). Sequencing used PBMCs. For the CDR3, the DNA is TGTGCCAGCAGCTTCACCTACCGACAGAACTCTGGAAACACCATATATTTT. Translated: CASSFTYRQNSGNTIYF.